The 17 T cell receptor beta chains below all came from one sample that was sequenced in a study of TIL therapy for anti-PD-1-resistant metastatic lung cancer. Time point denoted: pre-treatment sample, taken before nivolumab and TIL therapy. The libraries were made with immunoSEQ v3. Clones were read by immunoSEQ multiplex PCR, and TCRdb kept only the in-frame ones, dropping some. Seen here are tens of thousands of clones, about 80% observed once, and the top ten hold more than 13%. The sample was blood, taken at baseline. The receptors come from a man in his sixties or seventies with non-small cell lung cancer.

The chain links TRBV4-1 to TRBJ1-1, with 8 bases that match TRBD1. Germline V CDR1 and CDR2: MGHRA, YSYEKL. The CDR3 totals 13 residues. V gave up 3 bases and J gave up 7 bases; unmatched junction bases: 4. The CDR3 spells CASSHRTGFEAFF. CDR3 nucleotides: TGCGCCAGCAGCCACCGGACAGGGTTTGAAGCTTTCTTT.

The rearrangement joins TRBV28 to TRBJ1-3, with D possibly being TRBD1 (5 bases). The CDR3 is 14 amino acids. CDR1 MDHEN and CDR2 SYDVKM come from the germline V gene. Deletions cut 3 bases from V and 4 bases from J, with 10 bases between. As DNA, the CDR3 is TGTGCCAGCAGTTTCGACAGAAGGGGAAACACCATATATTTT. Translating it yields CASSFDRRGNTIYF.

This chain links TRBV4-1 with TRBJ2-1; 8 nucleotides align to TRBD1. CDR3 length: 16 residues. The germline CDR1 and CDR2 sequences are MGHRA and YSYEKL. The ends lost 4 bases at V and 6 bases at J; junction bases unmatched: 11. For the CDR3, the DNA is TGCGCCAGCAGCCGCGGGACAGGCGGTTTTATCAATGAGCAGTTCTTC. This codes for CASSRGTGGFINEQFF.

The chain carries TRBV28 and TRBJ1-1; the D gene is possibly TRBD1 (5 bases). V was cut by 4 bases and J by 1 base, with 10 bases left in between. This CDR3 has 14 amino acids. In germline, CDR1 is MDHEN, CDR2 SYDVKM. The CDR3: CASSWGGQNTEAFF. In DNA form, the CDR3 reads TGTGCCAGCAGTTGGGGAGGACAGAACACTGAAGCTTTCTTT. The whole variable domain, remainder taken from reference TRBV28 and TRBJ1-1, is DVKVTQSSRYLVKRTGEKVFLECVQDMDHENMFWYRQDPGLGLRLIYFSYDVKMKEKGDIPEGYSVSREKKERFSLILESASTNQTSMYLCASSWGGQNTEAFFGQGTRLTVV.

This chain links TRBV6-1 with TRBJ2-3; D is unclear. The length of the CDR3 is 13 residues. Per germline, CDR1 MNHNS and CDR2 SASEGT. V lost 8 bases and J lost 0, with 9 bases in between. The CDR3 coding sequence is TGTGCCAGCCAGTTTACCAGCACAGATACGCAGTATTTT. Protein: CASQFTSTDTQYF.

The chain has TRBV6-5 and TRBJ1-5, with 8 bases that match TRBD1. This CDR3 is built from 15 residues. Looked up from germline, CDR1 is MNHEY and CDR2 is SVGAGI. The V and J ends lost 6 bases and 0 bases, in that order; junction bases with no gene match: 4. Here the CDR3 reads CASRRDRGSNQPQHF. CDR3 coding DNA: TGTGCCAGCAGGAGAGACAGGGGTAGCAATCAGCCCCAGCATTTT.

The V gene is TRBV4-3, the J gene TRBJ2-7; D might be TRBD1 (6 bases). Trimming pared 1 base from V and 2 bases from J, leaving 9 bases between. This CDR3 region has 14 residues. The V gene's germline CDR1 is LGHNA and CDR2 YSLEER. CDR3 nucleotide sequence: TGCGCCAGCAGCCAAGGGGACATACCCTACGAGCAGTACTTC. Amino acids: CASSQGDIPYEQYF.

The CDR3 nucleotides are TGTGCCAGCACCCTCGAGGGGGCAGGTAATTCACCCCTCCACTTT. This sequence encodes CASTLEGAGNSPLHF. This sequence joins TRBV7-2 and TRBJ1-6; 7 bases line up with TRBD1. From germline, CDR1 is SGHTA and CDR2 FQGNSA. This CDR3 contains 15 residues. J lost 6 bases, V lost 7 bases, and 9 bases had no gene match. The full variable domain, with the rest looked up from reference TRBV7-2 and TRBJ1-6, is GAGVSQSPSNKVTEKGKDVELRCDPISGHTALYWYRQSLGQGLEFLIYFQGNSAPDKSGLPSDRFSAERTGGSVSTLTIQRTQQEDSAVYLCASTLEGAGNSPLHFGNGTRLTVT.

CDR3 sequence (DNA): TGTGCAAGTCGCTTTGACAGGAGAAAGAGAAAACTGTTTTTT. This encodes CASRFDRRKRKLFF. The rearrangement joins TRBV12-2 to TRBJ1-4; TRBD1 is taken as the D call from the table, unchecked against the DNA. TRBV12-2 constitutes a pseudogene. The CDR3 length is 14 residues.

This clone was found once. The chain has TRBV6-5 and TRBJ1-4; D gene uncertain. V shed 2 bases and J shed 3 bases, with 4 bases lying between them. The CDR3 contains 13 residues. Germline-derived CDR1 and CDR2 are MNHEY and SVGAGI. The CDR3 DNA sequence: TGTGCCAGCAGTTACGACTCTAATGAAAAACTGTTTTTT. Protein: CASSYDSNEKLFF.

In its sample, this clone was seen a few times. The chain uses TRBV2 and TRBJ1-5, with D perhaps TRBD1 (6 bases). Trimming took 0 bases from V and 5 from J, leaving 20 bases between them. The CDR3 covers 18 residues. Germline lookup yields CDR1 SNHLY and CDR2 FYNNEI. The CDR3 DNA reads TGTGCCAGCAGTGAAGCAGTGTCCGGACAGTATTCGTATCAGCCCCAGCATTTT. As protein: CASSEAVSGQYSYQPQHF.

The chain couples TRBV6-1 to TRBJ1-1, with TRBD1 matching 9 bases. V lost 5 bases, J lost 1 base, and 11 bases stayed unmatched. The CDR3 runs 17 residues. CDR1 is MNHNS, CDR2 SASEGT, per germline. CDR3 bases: TGTGCCAGCAGTAAAGTCCCGGGACAGGGCTGGAACACTGAAGCTTTCTTT. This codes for CASSKVPGQGWNTEAFF.

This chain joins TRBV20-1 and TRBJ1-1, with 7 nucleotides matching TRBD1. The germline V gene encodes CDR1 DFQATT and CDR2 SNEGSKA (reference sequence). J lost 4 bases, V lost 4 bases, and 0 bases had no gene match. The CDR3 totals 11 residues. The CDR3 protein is CSANRGTEAFF. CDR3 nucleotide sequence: TGCAGTGCTAACAGGGGCACTGAAGCTTTCTTT.

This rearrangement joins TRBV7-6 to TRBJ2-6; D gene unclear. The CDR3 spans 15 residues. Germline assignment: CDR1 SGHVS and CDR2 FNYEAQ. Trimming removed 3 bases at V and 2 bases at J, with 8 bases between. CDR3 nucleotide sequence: TGTGCCAGCAGCTTTGGGATACCTGGGGCCAACGTCCTGACTTTC. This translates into CASSFGIPGANVLTF.

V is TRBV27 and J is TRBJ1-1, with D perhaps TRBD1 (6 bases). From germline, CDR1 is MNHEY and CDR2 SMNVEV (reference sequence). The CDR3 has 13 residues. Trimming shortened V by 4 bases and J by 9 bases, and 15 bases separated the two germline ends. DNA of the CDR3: TGTGCCAGCAGTTCAGTTGTAAGGGGGAAAGCTTTCTTT. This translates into CASSSVVRGKAFF.

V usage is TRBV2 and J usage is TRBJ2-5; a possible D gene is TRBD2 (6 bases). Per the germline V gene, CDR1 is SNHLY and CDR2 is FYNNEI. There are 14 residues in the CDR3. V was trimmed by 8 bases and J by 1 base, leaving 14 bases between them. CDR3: CASCWTGGQETQYF. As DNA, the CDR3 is TGTGCCAGCTGCTGGACCGGGGGCCAAGAGACCCAGTACTTC.

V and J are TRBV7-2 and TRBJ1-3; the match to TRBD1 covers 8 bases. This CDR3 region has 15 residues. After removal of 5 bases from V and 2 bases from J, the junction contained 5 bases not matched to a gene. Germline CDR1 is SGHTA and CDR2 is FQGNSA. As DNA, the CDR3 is TGTGCCAGCAGCCCCCAGGGGGCGCCTGGAAACACCATATATTTT. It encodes CASSPQGAPGNTIYF.